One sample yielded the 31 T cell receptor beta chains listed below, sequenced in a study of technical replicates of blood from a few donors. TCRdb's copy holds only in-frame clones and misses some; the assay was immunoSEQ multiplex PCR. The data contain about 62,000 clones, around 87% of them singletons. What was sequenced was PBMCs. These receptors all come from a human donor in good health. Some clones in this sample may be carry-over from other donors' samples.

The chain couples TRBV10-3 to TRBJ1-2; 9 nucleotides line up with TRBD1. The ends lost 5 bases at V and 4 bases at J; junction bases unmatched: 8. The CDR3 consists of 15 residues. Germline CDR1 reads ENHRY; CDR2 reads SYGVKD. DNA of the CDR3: TGTGCCATCAGTCCCGGACAGGGGCTTGGCTATGGCTACACCTTC. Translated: CAISPGQGLGYGYTF.

The CDR3 reads CATRPGEAEKLFF. The CDR3 region has the DNA TGCGCCACCCGGCCCGGGGAAGCTGAAAAACTGTTTTTT. V gene TRBV5-1 combines with J gene TRBJ1-4; no reliable D call. With 9 bases removed from V and 7 bases from J, the gap between germline ends came to 16 bases. Germline V gene sequence: CDR1 SGHRS, CDR2 YFSETQ. The CDR3 spans 13 residues.

CDR3 nucleotides: TGTGCCTGGAGTGTACCAGCTGGGGCCAACGTCCTGACTTTC. Protein product: CAWSVPAGANVLTF. The chain recombines TRBV30 with TRBJ2-6; D is unresolved. V gave up 0 bases and J gave up 2 bases, with 5 bases separating them. The length of the CDR3 is 14 residues. CDR1 and CDR2 (germline): GTSNPN, SVGIG (reference sequence).

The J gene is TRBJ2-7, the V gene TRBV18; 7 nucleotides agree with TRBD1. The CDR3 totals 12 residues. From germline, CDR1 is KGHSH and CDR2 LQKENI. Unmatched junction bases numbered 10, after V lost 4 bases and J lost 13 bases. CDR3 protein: CASSRGRDRAYF. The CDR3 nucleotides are TGTGCCAGCTCACGTGGTCGAGACAGGGCTTACTTC.

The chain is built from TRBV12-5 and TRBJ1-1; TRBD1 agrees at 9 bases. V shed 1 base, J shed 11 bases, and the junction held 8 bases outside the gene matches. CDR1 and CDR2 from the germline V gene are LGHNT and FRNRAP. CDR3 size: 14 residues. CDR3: CASGLASGQGVAFF. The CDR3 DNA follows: TGTGCTAGTGGTTTGGCCTCGGGACAGGGTGTGGCTTTCTTT.

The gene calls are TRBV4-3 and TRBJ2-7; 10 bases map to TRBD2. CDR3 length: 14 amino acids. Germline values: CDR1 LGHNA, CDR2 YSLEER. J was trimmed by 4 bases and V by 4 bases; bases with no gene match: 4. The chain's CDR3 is CASSLGLAAYEQYF. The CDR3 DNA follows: TGCGCCAGCAGCCTTGGACTAGCGGCTTACGAGCAGTACTTC.

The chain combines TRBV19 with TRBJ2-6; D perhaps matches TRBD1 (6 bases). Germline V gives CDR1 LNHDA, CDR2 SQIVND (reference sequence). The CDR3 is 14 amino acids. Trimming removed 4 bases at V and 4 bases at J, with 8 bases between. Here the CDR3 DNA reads TGTGCCAGTAGTACAGGGGACGGGGCCAACGTCCTGACTTTC. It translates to CASSTGDGANVLTF.

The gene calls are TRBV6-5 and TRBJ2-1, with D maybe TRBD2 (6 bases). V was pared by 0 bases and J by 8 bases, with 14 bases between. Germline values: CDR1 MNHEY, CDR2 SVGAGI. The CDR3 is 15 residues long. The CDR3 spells CASSYSNRGTHEQFF. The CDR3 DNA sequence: TGTGCCAGCAGTTACTCGAATCGGGGGACGCATGAGCAGTTCTTC.

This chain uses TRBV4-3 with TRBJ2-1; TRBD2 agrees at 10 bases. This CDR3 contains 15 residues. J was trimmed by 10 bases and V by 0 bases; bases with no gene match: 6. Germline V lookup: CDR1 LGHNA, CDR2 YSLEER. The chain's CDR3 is CASSQEGLAGEEQFF. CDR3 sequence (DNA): TGCGCCAGCAGCCAAGAAGGCCTAGCGGGAGAAGAGCAGTTCTTC.

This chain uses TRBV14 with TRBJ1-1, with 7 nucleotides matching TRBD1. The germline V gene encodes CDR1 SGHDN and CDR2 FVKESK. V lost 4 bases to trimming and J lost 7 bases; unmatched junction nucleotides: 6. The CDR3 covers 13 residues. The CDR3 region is CASSLLQGSEAFF. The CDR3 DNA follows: TGTGCCAGCAGCCTATTACAGGGGAGTGAAGCTTTCTTT.

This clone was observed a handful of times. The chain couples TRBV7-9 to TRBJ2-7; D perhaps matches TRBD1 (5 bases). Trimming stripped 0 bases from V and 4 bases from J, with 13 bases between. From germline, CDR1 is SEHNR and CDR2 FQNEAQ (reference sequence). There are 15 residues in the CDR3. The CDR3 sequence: CASSLAQTGSYEQYF. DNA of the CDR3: TGTGCCAGCAGCTTAGCCCAAACAGGTTCATACGAGCAGTACTTC.

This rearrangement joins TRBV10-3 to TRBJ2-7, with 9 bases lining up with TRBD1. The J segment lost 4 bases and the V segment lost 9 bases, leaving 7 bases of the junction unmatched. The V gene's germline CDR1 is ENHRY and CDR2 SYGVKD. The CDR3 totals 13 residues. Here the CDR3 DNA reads TGTGCCATACTACCGGGACAGGGTTACGAGCAGTACTTC. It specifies CAILPGQGYEQYF.

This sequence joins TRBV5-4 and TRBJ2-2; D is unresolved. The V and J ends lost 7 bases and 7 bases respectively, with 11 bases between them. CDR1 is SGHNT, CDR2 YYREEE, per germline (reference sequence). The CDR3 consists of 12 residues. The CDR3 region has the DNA TGTGCCAGCCGCCTGAGGAACGGGGAGCTGTTTTTT. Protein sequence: CASRLRNGELFF.

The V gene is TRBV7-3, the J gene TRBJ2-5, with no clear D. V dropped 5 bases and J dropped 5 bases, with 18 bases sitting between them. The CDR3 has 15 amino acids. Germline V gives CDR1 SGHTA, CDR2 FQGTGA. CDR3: CASSPTMGRRETQYF. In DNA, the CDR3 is TGTGCCAGCAGCCCCACTATGGGTCGGCGGGAGACCCAGTACTTC.

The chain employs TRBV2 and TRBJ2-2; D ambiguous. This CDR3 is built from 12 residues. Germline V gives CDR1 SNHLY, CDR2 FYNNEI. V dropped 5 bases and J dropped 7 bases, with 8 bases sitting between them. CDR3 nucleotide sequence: TGTGCCAGCAGTCTTTCCTTCGGGGAGCTGTTTTTT. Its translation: CASSLSFGELFF.

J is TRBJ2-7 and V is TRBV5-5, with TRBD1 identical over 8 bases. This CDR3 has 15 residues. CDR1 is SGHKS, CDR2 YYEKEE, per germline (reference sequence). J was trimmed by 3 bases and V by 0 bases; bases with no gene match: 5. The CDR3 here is CASSLVAGQGYEQYF. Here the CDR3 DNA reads TGTGCCAGCAGCTTGGTAGCAGGACAGGGCTACGAGCAGTACTTC.

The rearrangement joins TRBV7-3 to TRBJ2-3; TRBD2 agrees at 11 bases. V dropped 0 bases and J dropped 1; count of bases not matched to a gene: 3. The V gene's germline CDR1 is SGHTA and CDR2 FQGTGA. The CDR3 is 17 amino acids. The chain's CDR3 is CASSLTSGGAGTDTQYF. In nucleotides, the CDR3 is TGTGCCAGCAGCTTAACTAGCGGGGGGGCCGGCACAGATACGCAGTATTTT.

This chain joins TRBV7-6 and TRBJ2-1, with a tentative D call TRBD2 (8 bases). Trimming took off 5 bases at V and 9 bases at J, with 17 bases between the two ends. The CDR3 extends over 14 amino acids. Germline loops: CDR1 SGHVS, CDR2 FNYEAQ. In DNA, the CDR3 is TGTGCCAGCAGCCCAGGGGGACTAGGATCTGAGCAGTTCTTC. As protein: CASSPGGLGSEQFF. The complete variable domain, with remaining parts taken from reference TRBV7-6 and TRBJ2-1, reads GAGVSQSPRYKVTKRGQDVALRCDPISGHVSLYWYRQALGQGPEFLTYFNYEAQQDKSGLPNDRFSAERPEGSISTLTIQRTEQRDSAMYRCASSPGGLGSEQFFGPGTRLTVL.

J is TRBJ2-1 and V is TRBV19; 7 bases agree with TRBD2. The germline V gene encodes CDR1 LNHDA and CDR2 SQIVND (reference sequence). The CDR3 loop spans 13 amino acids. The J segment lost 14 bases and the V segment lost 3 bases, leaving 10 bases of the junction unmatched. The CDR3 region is CASSIRLALNEFF. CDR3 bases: TGTGCCAGTAGTATCCGACTAGCCCTGAACGAGTTCTTC.

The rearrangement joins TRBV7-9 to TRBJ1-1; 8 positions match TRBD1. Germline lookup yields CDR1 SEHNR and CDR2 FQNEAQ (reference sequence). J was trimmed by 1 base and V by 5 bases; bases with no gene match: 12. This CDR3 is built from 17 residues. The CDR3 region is CASSIKTGVIGNTEAFF. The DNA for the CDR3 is TGTGCCAGCAGCATAAAGACAGGGGTCATCGGGAACACTGAAGCTTTCTTT.

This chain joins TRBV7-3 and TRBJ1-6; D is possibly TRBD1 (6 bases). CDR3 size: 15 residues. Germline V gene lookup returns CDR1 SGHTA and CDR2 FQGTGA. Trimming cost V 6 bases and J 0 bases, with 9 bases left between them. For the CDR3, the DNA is TGTGCCAGCAGACGGGACAACTCCTATAATTCACCCCTCCACTTT. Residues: CASRRDNSYNSPLHF.

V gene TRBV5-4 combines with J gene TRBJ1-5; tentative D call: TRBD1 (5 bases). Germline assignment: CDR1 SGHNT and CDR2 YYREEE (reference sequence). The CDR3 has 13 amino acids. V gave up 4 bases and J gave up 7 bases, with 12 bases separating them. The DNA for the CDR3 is TGTGCCAGCAGCATCCAGGGAAGCCAGCCCCAGCATTTT. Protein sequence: CASSIQGSQPQHF.

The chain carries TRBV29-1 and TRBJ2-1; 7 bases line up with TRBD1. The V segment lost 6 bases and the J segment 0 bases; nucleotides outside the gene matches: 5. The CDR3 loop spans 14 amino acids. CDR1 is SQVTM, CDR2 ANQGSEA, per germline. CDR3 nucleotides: TGCAGCGTCCCGGGACAGAGCTCCTACAATGAGCAGTTCTTC. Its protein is CSVPGQSSYNEQFF.

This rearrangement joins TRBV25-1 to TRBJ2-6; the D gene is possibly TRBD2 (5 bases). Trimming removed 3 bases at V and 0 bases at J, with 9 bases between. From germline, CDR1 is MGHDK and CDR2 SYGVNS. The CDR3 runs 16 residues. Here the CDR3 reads CASSDAGDSGANVLTF. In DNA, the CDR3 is TGTGCCAGCAGTGACGCGGGTGACTCTGGGGCCAACGTCCTGACTTTC.

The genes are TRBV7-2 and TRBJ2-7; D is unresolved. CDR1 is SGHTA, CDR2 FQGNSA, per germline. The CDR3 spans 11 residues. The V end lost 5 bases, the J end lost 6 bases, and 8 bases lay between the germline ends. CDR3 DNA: TGTGCCAGCAGCCTAAGTAGCGAGCAGTACTTC. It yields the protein CASSLSSEQYF.

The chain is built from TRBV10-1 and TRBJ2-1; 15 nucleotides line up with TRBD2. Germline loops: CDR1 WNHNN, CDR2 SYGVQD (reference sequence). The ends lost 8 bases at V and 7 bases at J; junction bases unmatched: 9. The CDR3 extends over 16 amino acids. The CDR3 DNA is TGCGCCAGCCTGGGGACTAGCGGGAGGCGGGGGAATGAGCAGTTCTTC. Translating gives CASLGTSGRRGNEQFF.

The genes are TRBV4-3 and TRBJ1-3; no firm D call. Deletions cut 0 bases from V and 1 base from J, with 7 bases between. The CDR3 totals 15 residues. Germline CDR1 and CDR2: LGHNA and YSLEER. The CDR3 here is CASSQERTSGNTIYF. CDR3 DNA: TGCGCCAGCAGCCAAGAGCGTACTTCTGGAAACACCATATATTTT.

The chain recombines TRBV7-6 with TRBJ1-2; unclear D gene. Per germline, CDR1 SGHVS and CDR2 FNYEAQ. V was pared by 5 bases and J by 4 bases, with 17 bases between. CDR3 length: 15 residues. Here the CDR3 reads CASSKTNQKTYGYTF. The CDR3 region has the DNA TGTGCCAGCAGCAAGACTAATCAAAAGACCTATGGCTACACCTTC.

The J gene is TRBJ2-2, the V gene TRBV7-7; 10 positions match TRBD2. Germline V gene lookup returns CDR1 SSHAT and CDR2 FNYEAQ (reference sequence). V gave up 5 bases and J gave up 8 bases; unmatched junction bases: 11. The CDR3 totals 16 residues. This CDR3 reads CASSPHPSGGGGELFF. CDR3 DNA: TGTGCCAGCAGCCCTCACCCCAGCGGGGGGGGAGGGGAGCTGTTTTTT.

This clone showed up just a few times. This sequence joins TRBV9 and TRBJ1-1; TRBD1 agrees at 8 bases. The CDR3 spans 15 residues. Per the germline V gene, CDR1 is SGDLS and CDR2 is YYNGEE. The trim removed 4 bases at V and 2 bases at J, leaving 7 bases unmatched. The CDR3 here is CASSSRTGTNTEAFF. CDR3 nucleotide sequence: TGTGCCAGCAGCTCCCGGACAGGGACTAACACTGAAGCTTTCTTT.

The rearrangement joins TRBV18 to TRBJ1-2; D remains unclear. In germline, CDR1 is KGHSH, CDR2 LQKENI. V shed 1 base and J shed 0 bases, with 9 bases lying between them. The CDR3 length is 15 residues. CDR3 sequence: CASSPRESSNYGYTF. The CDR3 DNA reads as TGTGCCAGCTCACCACGGGAGTCCTCTAACTATGGCTACACCTTC. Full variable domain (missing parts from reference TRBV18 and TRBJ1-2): NAGVMQNPRHLVRRRGQEARLRCSPMKGHSHVYWYRQLPEEGLKFMVYLQKENIIDESGMPKERFSAEFPKEGPSILRIQQVVRGDSAAYFCASSPRESSNYGYTFGSGTRLTVV.